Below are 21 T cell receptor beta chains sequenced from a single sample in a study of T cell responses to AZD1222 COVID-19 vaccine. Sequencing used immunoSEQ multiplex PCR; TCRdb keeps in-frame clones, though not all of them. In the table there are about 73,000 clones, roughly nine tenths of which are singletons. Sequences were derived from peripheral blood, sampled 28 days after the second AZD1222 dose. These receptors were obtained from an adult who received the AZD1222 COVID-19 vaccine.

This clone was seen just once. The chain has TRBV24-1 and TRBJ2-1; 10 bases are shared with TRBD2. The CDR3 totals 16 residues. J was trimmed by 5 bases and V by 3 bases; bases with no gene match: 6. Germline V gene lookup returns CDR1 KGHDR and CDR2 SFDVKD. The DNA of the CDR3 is TGTGCCACCAGTGATCCCAGCGGGGGGGGCCACAATGAGCAGTTCTTC. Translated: CATSDPSGGGHNEQFF.

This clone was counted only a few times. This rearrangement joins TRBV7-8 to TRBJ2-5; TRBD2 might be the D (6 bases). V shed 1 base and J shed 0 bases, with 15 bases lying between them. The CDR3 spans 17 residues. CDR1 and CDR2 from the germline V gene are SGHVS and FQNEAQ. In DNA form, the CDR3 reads TGTGCCAGCAGCTTAGGTTGGGCAGGAGGGTACCAAGAGACCCAGTACTTC. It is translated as CASSLGWAGGYQETQYF.

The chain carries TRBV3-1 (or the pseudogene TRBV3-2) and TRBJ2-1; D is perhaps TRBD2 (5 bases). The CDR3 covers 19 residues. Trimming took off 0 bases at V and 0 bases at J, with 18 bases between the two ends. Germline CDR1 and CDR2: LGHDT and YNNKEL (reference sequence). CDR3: CASSQDPRGAISSYNEQFF. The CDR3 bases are TGTGCCAGCAGCCAAGATCCCCGGGGAGCGATCAGCTCCTACAATGAGCAGTTCTTC.

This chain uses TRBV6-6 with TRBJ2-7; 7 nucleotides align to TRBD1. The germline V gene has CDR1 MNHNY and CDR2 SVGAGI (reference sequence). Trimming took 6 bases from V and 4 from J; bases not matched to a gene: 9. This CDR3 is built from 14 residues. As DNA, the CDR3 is TGTGCCAGCAGGGGGACAGCGAATCTTTACGAGCAGTACGTC. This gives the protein CASRGTANLYEQYV.

The CDR3 DNA reads as TGTGCCAGCAGAAGCGGGACTAGCGGGCACTACGAGCAGTACGTC. This codes for CASRSGTSGHYEQYV. The chain has TRBV6-5 and TRBJ2-7; 12 bases are a match to TRBD2. With V trimmed by 6 bases and J by 3 bases, 6 bases remained unmatched. Germline values: CDR1 MNHEY, CDR2 SVGAGI. The CDR3 covers 15 residues.

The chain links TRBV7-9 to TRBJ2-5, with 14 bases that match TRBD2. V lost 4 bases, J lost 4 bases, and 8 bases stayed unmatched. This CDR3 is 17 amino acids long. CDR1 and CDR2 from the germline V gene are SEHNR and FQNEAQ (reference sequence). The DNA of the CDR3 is TGTGCCAGCAGCTCCGGGACTAGCGGGAGTGTGGGAGAGACCCAGTACTTC. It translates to CASSSGTSGSVGETQYF.

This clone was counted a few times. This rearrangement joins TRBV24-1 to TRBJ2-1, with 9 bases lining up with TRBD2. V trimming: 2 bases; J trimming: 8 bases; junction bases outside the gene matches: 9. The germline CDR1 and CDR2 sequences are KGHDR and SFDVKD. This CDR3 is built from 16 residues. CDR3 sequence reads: CATSDSASGIMDEQFF. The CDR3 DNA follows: TGTGCCACCAGTGATTCTGCTAGCGGGATCATGGATGAGCAGTTCTTC.

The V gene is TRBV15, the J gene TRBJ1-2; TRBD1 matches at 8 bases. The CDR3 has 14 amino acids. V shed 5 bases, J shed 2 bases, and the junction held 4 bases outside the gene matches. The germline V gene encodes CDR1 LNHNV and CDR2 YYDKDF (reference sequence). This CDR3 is CATSSWTGNYGYTF. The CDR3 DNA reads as TGTGCCACCAGCTCCTGGACAGGGAACTATGGCTACACCTTC.

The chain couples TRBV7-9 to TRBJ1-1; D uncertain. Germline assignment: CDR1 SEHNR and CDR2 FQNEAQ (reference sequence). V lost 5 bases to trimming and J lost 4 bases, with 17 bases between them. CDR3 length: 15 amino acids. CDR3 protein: CASSLHAGSSTEAFF. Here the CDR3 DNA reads TGTGCCAGCAGCCTCCACGCGGGGTCATCCACTGAAGCTTTCTTT.

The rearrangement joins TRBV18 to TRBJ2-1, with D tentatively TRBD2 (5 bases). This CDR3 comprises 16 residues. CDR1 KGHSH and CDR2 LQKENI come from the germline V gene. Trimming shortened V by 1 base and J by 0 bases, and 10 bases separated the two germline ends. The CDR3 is CASSPRPGSSYNEQFF. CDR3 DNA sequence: TGTGCCAGCTCACCACGCCCGGGGAGCTCCTACAATGAGCAGTTCTTC.

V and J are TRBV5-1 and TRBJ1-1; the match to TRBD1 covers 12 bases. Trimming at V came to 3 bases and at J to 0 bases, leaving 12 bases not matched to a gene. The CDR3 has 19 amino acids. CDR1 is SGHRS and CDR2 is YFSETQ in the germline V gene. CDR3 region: CASSSIRDRGPGLNTEAFF. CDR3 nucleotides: TGCGCCAGCAGCTCAATTAGGGACAGGGGGCCGGGGCTGAACACTGAAGCTTTCTTT. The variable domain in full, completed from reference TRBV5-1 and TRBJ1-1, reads KAGVTQTPRYLIKTRGQQVTLSCSPISGHRSVSWYQQTPGQGLQFLFEYFSETQRNKGNFPGRFSGRQFSNSRSEMNVSTLELGDSALYLCASSSIRDRGPGLNTEAFFGQGTRLTVV.

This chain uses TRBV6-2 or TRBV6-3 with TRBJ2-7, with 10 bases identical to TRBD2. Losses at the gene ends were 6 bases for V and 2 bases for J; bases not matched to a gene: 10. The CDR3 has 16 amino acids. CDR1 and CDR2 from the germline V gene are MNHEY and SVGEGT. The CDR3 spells CASSPRLAGVAYEQYF. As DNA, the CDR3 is TGTGCCAGCAGCCCCAGGCTAGCGGGGGTCGCCTACGAGCAGTACTTC.

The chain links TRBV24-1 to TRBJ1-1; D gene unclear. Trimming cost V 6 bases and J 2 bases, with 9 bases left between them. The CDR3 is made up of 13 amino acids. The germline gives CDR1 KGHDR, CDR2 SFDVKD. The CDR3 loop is CATSPSANTEAFF. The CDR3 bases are TGTGCCACCAGTCCATCGGCTAACACTGAAGCTTTCTTT.

The CDR3 DNA follows: TGTGCCAGCAGCCTTTGGGCAGGGGGCTACGAGCAGTACGTC. It yields the protein CASSLWAGGYEQYV. The J gene is TRBJ2-7, the V gene TRBV5-4, with 7 bases identical to TRBD1. The ends lost 4 bases at V and 3 bases at J; junction bases unmatched: 7. This CDR3 has 14 residues. CDR1 is SGHNT, CDR2 YYREEE, per germline (reference sequence).

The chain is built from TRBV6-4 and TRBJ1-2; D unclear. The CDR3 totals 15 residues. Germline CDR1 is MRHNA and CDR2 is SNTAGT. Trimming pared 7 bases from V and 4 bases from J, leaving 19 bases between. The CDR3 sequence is CASTPSSTVSYGYTF. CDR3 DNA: TGTGCCAGCACCCCGAGCTCTACGGTCTCCTATGGCTACACCTTC.

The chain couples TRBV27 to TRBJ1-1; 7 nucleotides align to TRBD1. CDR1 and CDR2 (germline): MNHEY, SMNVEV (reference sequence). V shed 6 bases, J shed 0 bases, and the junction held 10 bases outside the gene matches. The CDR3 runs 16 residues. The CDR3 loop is CASSSQGGIMNTEAFF. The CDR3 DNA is TGTGCCAGCAGCTCGCAGGGGGGGATCATGAACACTGAAGCTTTCTTT.

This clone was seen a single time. The CDR3 here is CASSQGSYNSPLHF. The DNA for the CDR3 is TGTGCCAGCAGCCAGGGTTCCTATAATTCACCCCTCCACTTT. The chain employs TRBV9 and TRBJ1-6, with a weak D call TRBD1 (5 bases). Germline V gives CDR1 SGDLS, CDR2 YYNGEE. This CDR3 comprises 14 residues. V lost 4 bases to trimming and J lost 1 base, with 6 bases between them.

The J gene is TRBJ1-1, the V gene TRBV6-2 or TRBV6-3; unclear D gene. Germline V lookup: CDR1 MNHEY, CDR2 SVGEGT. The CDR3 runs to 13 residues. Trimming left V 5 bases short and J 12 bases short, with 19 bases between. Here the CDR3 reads CASSPGFSVKTFF. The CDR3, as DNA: TGTGCCAGCAGTCCGGGATTTTCAGTTAAGACTTTCTTT.

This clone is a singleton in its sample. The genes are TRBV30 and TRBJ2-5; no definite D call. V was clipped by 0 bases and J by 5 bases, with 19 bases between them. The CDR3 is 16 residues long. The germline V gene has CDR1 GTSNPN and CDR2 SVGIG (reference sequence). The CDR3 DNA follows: TGTGCCTGGAGTGTAAAGGCTGGTGGGCTGGCGGAGACCCAGTACTTC. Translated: CAWSVKAGGLAETQYF.

CDR3 protein: CASSLEARTGEQFF. CDR3 in DNA: TGCGCCAGCAGCTTGGAAGCGCGGACAGGTGAGCAGTTCTTC. The V gene is TRBV5-1, the J gene TRBJ2-1, with TRBD1 identical over 7 bases. The length of the CDR3 is 14 residues. V dropped 0 bases and J dropped 9; count of bases not matched to a gene: 6. The V gene's germline CDR1 is SGHRS and CDR2 YFSETQ.

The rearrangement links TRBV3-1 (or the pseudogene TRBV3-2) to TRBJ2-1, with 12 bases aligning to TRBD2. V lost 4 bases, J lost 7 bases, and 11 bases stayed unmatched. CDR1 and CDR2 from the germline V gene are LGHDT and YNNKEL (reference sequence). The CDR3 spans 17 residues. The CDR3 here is CASSRDPTSGGRNEQFF. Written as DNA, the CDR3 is TGTGCCAGCAGCCGGGATCCAACTAGCGGGGGGAGAAATGAGCAGTTCTTC.